The 22 T cell receptor beta chains given below trace back to one sample, sequenced in a study of control samples from healthy donors and cancer patients. Libraries were prepared by immunoSEQ multiplex PCR; TCRdb keeps only in-frame clonotypes and omits some of them. The table lists about 160,000 clones, approximately 90% of them singletons. Sequencing was performed on blood. All receptors derive from a woman younger than 45 in good health.

The chain is built from TRBV9 and TRBJ1-3; D is ambiguous. The ends were cut back, 0 bases at V and 4 bases at J, with 5 bases in the middle. The CDR3 contains 13 residues. Germline assignment: CDR1 SGDLS and CDR2 YYNGEE. The CDR3 sequence: CASSVAGGNTIYF. For the CDR3, the DNA is TGTGCCAGCAGCGTAGCGGGCGGAAACACCATATATTTT. Combining the CDR3 with reference TRBV9 and TRBJ1-3 gives the whole variable domain DSGVTQTPKHLITATGQRVTLRCSPRSGDLSVYWYQQSLDQGLQFLIQYYNGEERAKGNILERFSAQQFPDLHSELNLSSLELGDSALYFCASSVAGGNTIYFGEGSWLTVV.

This clone was observed a single time. The chain uses TRBV6-6 and TRBJ1-2, with D hard to call. This CDR3 contains 13 residues. The V gene's germline CDR1 is MNHNY and CDR2 SVGAGI (reference sequence). Trimming took off 6 bases at V and 2 bases at J, with 10 bases between the two ends. The CDR3 bases are TGTGCCAGCAGCGAGGGCTCGAACTATGGCTACACCTTC. Translating it yields CASSEGSNYGYTF.

This chain connects TRBV6-4 to TRBJ2-1; D perhaps matches TRBD1 (5 bases). The CDR3 runs to 13 residues. V lost 3 bases and J lost 2, with 5 bases in between. The germline CDR1 and CDR2 sequences are MRHNA and SNTAGT. The CDR3 sequence is CASSEGAYNEQFF. The CDR3 DNA is TGTGCCAGCAGTGAAGGGGCCTACAATGAGCAGTTCTTC.

The chain links TRBV7-2 to TRBJ2-2; D not certain. This CDR3 is built from 14 residues. With 1 base removed from V and 6 bases from J, the gap between germline ends came to 9 bases. Germline CDR1 SGHTA, CDR2 FQGNSA. CDR3 protein: CASSLVAAAGELFF. In nucleotides, the CDR3 is TGTGCCAGCAGCTTAGTTGCGGCCGCCGGGGAGCTGTTTTTT.

V is TRBV4-1 and J is TRBJ2-3; 9 bases are shared with TRBD1. This CDR3 contains 16 residues. Looked up from germline, CDR1 is MGHRA and CDR2 is YSYEKL. Losses at the gene ends were 2 bases for V and 2 bases for J; bases not matched to a gene: 5. CDR3 protein: CASSQPRQGDTDTQYF. In nucleotides, the CDR3 is TGCGCCAGCAGCCAACCTAGACAGGGGGACACAGATACGCAGTATTTT.

The chain links TRBV28 to TRBJ1-5; D remains unclear. V was pared by 10 bases and J by 10 bases, with 26 bases between. Germline V gene data show CDR1 as MDHEN and CDR2 as SYDVKM. CDR3 length equals 15 residues. The CDR3 loop is CATLFSWAGLYPQHF. The CDR3 DNA sequence: TGTGCCACCCTATTCTCGTGGGCAGGCCTATATCCCCAGCATTTT.

The V and J genes are TRBV19 and TRBJ2-7; TRBD2 agrees at 12 bases. Germline V gene data show CDR1 as LNHDA and CDR2 as SQIVND (reference sequence). CDR3 length: 20 amino acids. Unmatched junction bases numbered 26, after V lost 10 bases and J lost 4 bases. CDR3 DNA: TGTGCCAACCTATCGTTTGGGGGACAGGTAGTGACTAGCGGGAGTTACGAGCAGTACTTC. Translation gives CANLSFGGQVVTSGSYEQYF.

The chain carries TRBV7-9 and TRBJ2-7; D ambiguous. The V end lost 5 bases, the J end lost 7 bases, and 9 bases lay between the germline ends. This CDR3 region has 11 residues. Germline loops: CDR1 SEHNR, CDR2 FQNEAQ (reference sequence). Here the CDR3 DNA reads TGTGCCAGCAGCCAAGGGTGGGAGCAGTACTTC. It is translated as CASSQGWEQYF.

The rearrangement joins TRBV28 to TRBJ1-1; tentatively, D is TRBD1 (5 bases). The germline V gene encodes CDR1 MDHEN and CDR2 SYDVKM. Trimming pared 3 bases from V and 5 bases from J, leaving 13 bases between. The CDR3 has 14 residues. The CDR3 DNA follows: TGTGCCAGCAGTTTGCAGGGTCCCCCTACTGAAGCTTTCTTT. It specifies CASSLQGPPTEAFF.

This clone was observed once. The genes are TRBV19 and TRBJ2-7; D may be TRBD2 (5 bases). Germline assignment: CDR1 LNHDA and CDR2 SQIVND (reference sequence). CDR3 length: 15 residues. V was cut by 3 bases and J by 0 bases, with 12 bases left in between. DNA of the CDR3: TGTGCCAGTAGTATGGGTATCGGGAACTCCTACGAGCAGTACTTC. It encodes CASSMGIGNSYEQYF.

The chain joins TRBV6-5 to TRBJ2-3; D ambiguous. Germline CDR1 and CDR2: MNHEY and SVGAGI. The CDR3 consists of 16 residues. Deletions cut 4 bases from V and 0 bases from J, with 14 bases between. CDR3 DNA: TGTGCCAGCAGTTTCCTTACCATCACTAGCACAGATACGCAGTATTTT. This translates into CASSFLTITSTDTQYF.

This clone turned up a few times. This sequence joins TRBV28 and TRBJ1-5; no definite D call. V lost 3 bases and J lost 6, with 9 bases in between. Germline V CDR1 and CDR2: MDHEN, SYDVKM. This CDR3 comprises 13 residues. The CDR3, as DNA: TGTGCCAGCAGTTTTCGACCGGGTCAGCCCCAGCATTTT. Protein product: CASSFRPGQPQHF.

The gene calls are TRBV25-1 and TRBJ1-2; TRBD1 agrees at 12 bases. The V and J ends lost 2 bases and 7 bases, in that order; junction bases with no gene match: 5. This CDR3 has 15 residues. From germline, CDR1 is MGHDK and CDR2 SYGVNS. CDR3 nucleotides: TGTGCCAGCAGTGAAGCGGGACAGGGGGCGCGTGGCTACACCTTC. Protein: CASSEAGQGARGYTF.

The genes are TRBV24-1 and TRBJ1-5; D might be TRBD1 (6 bases). V lost 9 bases and J 2 bases, leaving 13 bases between the germline ends. The CDR3 runs to 14 residues. CDR1 is KGHDR, CDR2 SFDVKD, per germline. CDR3 protein: CATRGGGGNQPQHF. The CDR3 DNA reads as TGTGCCACCCGCGGCGGGGGCGGCAATCAGCCCCAGCATTTT.

The CDR3 DNA reads as TGTGCCAGCAGTTACGGGACAGGGTTATCTGAAGAGCAGTTCTTC. It yields the protein CASSYGTGLSEEQFF. The chain carries TRBV6-5 and TRBJ2-1; 9 nucleotides agree with TRBD1. The CDR3 spans 15 residues. Germline V lookup: CDR1 MNHEY, CDR2 SVGAGI. V gave up 2 bases and J gave up 10 bases; unmatched junction bases: 9.

The chain employs TRBV27 and TRBJ2-7; unclear D gene. The germline V gene has CDR1 MNHEY and CDR2 SMNVEV (reference sequence). Trimming shortened V by 2 bases and J by 2 bases, and 7 bases separated the two germline ends. The CDR3 length is 13 residues. Here the CDR3 DNA reads TGTGCCAGCAGTTTACGGGCCCCCTACGAGCAGTACTTC. Protein sequence: CASSLRAPYEQYF.

This clone has only one observation. The genes are TRBV6-1 and TRBJ2-3; D ambiguous. Germline V CDR1 and CDR2: MNHNS, SASEGT. The CDR3 totals 14 residues. Trimming removed 2 bases at V and 8 bases at J, with 14 bases between. The DNA of the CDR3 is TGTGCCAGCAGTGAAATGCGCTGGCGGATTACGCAGTATTTT. Its protein product is CASSEMRWRITQYF.

V is TRBV20-1 and J is TRBJ1-2, with a weak D call TRBD1 (5 bases). The germline CDR1 and CDR2 sequences are DFQATT and SNEGSKA (reference sequence). Trimming left V 3 bases short and J 4 bases short, with 9 bases between. This CDR3 is 12 amino acids long. CDR3 loop: CSASSGAYGYTF. The CDR3 DNA reads TGCAGTGCTAGTTCCGGGGCCTATGGCTACACCTTC.

V usage is TRBV6-5 and J usage is TRBJ1-1; 8 bases map to TRBD1. Per germline, CDR1 MNHEY and CDR2 SVGAGI. The V and J ends lost 7 bases and 1 base, in that order; junction bases with no gene match: 5. There are 14 residues in the CDR3. CDR3 bases: TGTGCCAGCACGAAAGGACAGGGGAACACTGAAGCTTTCTTT. It yields the protein CASTKGQGNTEAFF.

The rearrangement uses TRBV7-2 and TRBJ2-5; tentatively, D is TRBD1 or TRBD2 (5 bases each). CDR1 and CDR2 (germline): SGHTA, FQGNSA. The V end lost 0 bases, the J end lost 5 bases, and 10 bases lay between the germline ends. The CDR3 runs 14 residues. Written as DNA, the CDR3 is TGTGCCAGCAGCTTAGCGTCGGGGCGGGAGACCCAGTACTTC. It encodes CASSLASGRETQYF.

The rearrangement joins TRBV3-1 (or the pseudogene TRBV3-2) to TRBJ1-4; maybe TRBD1 (6 bases). V was cut by 0 bases and J by 7 bases, with 21 bases left in between. CDR3 length: 18 residues. Germline values: CDR1 LGHDT, CDR2 YNNKEL (reference sequence). CDR3: CASSQDMGALGASEKLFF. Written as DNA, the CDR3 is TGTGCCAGCAGCCAAGATATGGGGGCGCTGGGGGCAAGTGAAAAACTGTTTTTT.

The chain is built from TRBV12-5 and TRBJ1-5; D is undetermined. Trimming removed 3 bases from V and 0 bases from J, with 12 bases in between. The CDR3 covers 16 residues. In germline, CDR1 is LGHNT, CDR2 FRNRAP. The DNA of the CDR3 is TGTGCTAGTGGTTTAAGACACCCTAGTAGCAATCAGCCCCAGCATTTT. It codes for CASGLRHPSSNQPQHF.